What follows describes a single TCR beta chain. With 3 bases removed from V and 6 bases from J, the gap between germline ends came to 9 bases. This CDR3 is built from 13 residues. This record belongs to a study of blood T cell repertoires in COVID-19. Data came from immunoSEQ multiplex PCR; TCRdb stores just in-frame clones and leaves some out. Of more than 30,000 clones detected, more than 75% appear once; the ten largest clones hold less than 25%. Specimen: peripheral blood. The sequence came from a man between 50 and 59 years old with active or convalescent COVID-19. The chain couples TRBV12-3 or TRBV12-4 to TRBJ2-1, with D perhaps matching TRBD1 (5 bases). CDR3 amino acids: CASSLRQSNEQFF. The CDR3 DNA is TGTGCCAGCAGTTTGAGACAGTCCAATGAGCAGTTCTTC.